Sequencing of this TCR beta chain was carried out in a study of post-analysis software for immune sequencing data. Sequencing libraries made from TCR beta cDNA carried unique molecular identifiers. Each CDR3 protein gets one entry after TCRdb re-called the PCR reads with MiXCR. The sample includes about 770,000 distinct CDR3 sequences, under 60% seen only once; the top ten take roughly 4.4%. The study's findings and limits: Batch-matched samples strongly co-clustered by F measure. Multiple sclerosis patients showed significantly lower normalized Chao1 diversity than controls did.

About this clonotype itself: What it binds is unknown.

The receptor's source is a girl aged 10 to 17 with multiple sclerosis. Sequencing was done on a sample of blood.

The CDR3 sequence is CSARGESGYGYTF. CDR3 coding DNA: TGCAGTGCTAGAGGGGAGTCTGGCTATGGCTACACCTTC. The chain couples TRBV20-1 to TRBJ1-2; no reliable D call. Germline lookup yields CDR1 DFQATT and CDR2 SNEGSKA (reference sequence). V shed 1 base and J shed 4 bases, with 10 bases lying between them. There are 13 residues in the CDR3.